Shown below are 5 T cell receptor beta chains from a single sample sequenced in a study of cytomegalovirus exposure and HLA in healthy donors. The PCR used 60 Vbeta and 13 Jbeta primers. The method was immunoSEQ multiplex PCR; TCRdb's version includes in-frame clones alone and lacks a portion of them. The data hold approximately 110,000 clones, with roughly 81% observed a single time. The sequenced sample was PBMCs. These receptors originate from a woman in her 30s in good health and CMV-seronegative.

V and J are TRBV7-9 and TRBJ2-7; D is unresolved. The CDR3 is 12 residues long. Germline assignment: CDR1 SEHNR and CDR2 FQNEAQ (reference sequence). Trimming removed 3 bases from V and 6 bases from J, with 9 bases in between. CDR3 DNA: TGTGCCAGCAGCTTGAACGGTGTCGAGCAGTACTTC. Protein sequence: CASSLNGVEQYF.

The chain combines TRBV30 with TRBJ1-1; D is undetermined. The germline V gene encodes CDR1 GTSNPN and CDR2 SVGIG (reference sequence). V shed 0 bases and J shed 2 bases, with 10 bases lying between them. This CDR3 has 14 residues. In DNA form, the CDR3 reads TGTGCCTGGAGTGTACCCGGGGTTAACACTGAAGCTTTCTTT. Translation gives CAWSVPGVNTEAFF.

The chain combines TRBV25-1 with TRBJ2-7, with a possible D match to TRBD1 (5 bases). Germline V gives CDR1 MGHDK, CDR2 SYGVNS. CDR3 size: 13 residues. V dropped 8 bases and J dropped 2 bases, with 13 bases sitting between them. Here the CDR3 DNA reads TGTGCCAGCGGTCACAGGTTTACCTACGAGCAGTACTTC. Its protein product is CASGHRFTYEQYF.

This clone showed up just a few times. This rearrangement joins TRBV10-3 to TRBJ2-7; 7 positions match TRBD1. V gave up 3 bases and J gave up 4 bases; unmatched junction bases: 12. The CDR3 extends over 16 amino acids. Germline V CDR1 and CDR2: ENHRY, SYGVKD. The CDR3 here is CAISDSETGMVYEQYF. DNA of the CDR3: TGTGCCATCAGTGACTCCGAGACAGGGATGGTATACGAGCAGTACTTC.

CDR3 DNA: TGCGCCAGCAGTAACGAGGGTTTCCACGGCACAGATACGCAGTATTTT. Its protein is CASSNEGFHGTDTQYF. V gene TRBV5-1 combines with J gene TRBJ2-3; the D gene is possibly TRBD2 (5 bases). V was pared by 5 bases and J by 1 base, with 17 bases between. CDR1 and CDR2 from the germline V gene are SGHRS and YFSETQ. This CDR3 spans 16 amino acids.